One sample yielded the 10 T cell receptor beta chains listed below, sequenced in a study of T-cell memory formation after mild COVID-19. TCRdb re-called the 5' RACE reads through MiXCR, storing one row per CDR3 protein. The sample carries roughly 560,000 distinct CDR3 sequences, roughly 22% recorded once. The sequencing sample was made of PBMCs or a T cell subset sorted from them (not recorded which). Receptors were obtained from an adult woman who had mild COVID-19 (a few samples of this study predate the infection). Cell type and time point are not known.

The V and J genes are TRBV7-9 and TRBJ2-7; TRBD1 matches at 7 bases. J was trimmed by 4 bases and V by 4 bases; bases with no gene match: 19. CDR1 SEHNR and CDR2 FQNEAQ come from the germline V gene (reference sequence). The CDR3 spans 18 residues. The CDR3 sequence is CASSWTTSEGDSLYEQYF. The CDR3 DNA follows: TGTGCCAGCAGCTGGACGACCTCGGAAGGGGACAGTCTTTACGAGCAGTACTTC.

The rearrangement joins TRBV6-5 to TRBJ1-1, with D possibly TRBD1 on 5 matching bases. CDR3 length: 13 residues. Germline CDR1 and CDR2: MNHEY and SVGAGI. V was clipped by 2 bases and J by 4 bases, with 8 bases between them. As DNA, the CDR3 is TGTGCCAGCAGTTACGCGAGGGGCACTGAAGCTTTCTTT. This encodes CASSYARGTEAFF.

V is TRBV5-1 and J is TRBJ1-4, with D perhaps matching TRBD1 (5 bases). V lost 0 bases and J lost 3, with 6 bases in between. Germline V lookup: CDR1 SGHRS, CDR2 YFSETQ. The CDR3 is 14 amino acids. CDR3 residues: CASSLGQSNEKLFF. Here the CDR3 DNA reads TGCGCCAGCAGCTTGGGACAGTCTAATGAAAAACTGTTTTTT. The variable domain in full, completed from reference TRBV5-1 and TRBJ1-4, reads KAGVTQTPRYLIKTRGQQVTLSCSPISGHRSVSWYQQTPGQGLQFLFEYFSETQRNKGNFPGRFSGRQFSNSRSEMNVSTLELGDSALYLCASSLGQSNEKLFFGSGTQLSVL.

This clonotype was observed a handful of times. For the CDR3, the DNA is TGTGCCAGTAATCCGAGACAGAAAAACAATGAGCAGTTCTTC. Translating it yields CASNPRQKNNEQFF. The V and J genes are TRBV19 and TRBJ2-1; a weak D match, TRBD1 (5 bases). Looked up from germline, CDR1 is LNHDA and CDR2 is SQIVND (reference sequence). This CDR3 has 14 residues. V was clipped by 7 bases and J by 5 bases, with 15 bases between them.

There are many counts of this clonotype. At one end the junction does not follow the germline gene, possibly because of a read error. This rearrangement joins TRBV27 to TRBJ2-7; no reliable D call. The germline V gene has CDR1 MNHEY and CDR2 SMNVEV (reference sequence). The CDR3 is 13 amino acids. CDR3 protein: CASSLSPGYEQYF. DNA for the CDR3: TGTGCCAGCAGCTTATCGCCGGGCTACGAGCAGTACTTC.

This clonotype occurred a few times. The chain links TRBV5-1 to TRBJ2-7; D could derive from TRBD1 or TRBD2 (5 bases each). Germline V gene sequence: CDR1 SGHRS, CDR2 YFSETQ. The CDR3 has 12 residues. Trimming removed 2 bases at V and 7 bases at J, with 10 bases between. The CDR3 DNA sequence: TGCGCCAGCAGCTTCTTGGGGGAAGAGCAGTACTTC. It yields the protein CASSFLGEEQYF.

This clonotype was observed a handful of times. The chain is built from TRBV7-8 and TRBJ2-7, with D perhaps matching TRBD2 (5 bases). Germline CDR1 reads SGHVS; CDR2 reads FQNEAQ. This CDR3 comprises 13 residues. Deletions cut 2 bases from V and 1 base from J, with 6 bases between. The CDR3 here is CASSLRESYEQYF. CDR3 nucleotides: TGTGCCAGCAGCTTAAGGGAGTCCTACGAGCAGTACTTC.

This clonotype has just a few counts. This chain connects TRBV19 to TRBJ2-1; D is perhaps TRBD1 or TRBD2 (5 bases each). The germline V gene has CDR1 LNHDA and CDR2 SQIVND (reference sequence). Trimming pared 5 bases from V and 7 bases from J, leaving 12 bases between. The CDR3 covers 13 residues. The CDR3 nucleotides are TGTGCCAGTAGTTCCGGGACGGGGAATGAGCAGTTCTTC. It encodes CASSSGTGNEQFF.

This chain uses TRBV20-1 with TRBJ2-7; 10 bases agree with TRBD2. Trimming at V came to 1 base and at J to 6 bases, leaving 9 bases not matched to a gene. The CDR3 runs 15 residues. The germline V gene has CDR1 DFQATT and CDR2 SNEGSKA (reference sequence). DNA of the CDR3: TGCAGTGCTAGAGCGGGGCTAGCGGGAGTTCGCGAGCAGTACTTC. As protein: CSARAGLAGVREQYF.

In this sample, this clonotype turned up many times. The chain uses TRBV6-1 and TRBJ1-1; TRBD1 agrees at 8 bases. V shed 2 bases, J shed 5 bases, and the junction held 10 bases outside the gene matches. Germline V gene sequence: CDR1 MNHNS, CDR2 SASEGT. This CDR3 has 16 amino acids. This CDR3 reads CASSESQGAGWTEAFF. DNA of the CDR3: TGTGCCAGCAGTGAATCGCAGGGGGCCGGTTGGACTGAAGCTTTCTTT.